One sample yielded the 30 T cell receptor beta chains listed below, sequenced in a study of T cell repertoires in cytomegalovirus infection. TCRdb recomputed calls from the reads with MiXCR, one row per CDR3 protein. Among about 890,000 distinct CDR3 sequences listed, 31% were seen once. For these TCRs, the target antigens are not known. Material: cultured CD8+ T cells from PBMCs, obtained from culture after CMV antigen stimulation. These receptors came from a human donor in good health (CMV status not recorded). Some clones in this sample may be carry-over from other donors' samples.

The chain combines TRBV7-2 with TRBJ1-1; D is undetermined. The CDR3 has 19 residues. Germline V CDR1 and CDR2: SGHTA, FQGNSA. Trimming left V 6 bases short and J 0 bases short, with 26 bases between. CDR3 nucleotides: TGTGCCAGCAGTCCCCCGGTGAAGGGAGGGTTGGGAATGAACACTGAAGCTTTCTTT. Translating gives CASSPPVKGGLGMNTEAFF.

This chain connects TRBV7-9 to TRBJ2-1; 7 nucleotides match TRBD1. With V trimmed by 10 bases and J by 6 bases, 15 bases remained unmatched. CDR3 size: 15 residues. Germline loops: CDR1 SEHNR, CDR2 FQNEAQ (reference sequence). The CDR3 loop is CATLPFDREGNEQFF. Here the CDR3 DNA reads TGTGCCACCCTACCCTTCGACAGGGAAGGCAATGAGCAGTTCTTC.

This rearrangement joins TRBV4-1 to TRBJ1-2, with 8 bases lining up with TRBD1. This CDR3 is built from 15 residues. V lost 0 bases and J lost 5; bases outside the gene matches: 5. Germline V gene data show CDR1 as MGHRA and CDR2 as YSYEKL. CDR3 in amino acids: CASSQDRGQDYGYTF. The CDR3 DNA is TGCGCCAGCAGCCAAGATAGGGGACAGGATTATGGCTACACCTTC.

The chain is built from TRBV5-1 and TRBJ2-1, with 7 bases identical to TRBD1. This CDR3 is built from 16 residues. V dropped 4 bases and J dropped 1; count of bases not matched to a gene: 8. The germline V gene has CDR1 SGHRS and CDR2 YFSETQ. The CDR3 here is CASSTRTGRSYNEQFF. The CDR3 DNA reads TGCGCCAGCAGCACAAGGACAGGTCGATCCTACAATGAGCAGTTCTTC.

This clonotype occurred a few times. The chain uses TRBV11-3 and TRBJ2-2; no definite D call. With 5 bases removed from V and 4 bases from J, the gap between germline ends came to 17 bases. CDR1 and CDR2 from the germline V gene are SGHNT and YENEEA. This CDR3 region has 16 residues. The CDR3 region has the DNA TGTGCCAGCAGCCATCAGGAAGTGCGTGGCACCGGGGAGCTGTTTTTT. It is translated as CASSHQEVRGTGELFF.

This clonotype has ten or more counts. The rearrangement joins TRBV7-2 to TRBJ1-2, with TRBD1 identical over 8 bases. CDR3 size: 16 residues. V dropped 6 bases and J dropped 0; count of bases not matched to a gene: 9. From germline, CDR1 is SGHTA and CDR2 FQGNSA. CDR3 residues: CASSSDRARSNYGYTF. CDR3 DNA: TGTGCCAGCAGTTCGGACAGGGCGCGCTCTAACTATGGCTACACCTTC.

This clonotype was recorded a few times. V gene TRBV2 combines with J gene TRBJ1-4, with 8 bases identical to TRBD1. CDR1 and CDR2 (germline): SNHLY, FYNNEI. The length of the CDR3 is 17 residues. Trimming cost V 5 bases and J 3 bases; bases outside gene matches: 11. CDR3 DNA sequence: TGTGCCAGCAGTCCAGGGGGCGCCGGGGTGGCTAATGAAAAACTGTTTTTT. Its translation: CASSPGGAGVANEKLFF. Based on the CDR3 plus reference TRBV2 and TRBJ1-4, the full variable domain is EPEVTQTPSHQVTQMGQEVILRCVPISNHLYFYWYRQILGQKVEFLVSFYNNEISEKSEIFDDQFSVERPDGSNFTLKIRSTKLEDSAMYFCASSPGGAGVANEKLFFGSGTQLSVL.

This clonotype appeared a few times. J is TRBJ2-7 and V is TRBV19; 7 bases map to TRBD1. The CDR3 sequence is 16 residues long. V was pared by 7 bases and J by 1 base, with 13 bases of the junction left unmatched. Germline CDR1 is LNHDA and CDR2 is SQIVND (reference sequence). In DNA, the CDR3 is TGTGCCAGTAAGTACGGACAGGCGTCGCCTTCCTACGAGCAGTACGTC. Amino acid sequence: CASKYGQASPSYEQYV.

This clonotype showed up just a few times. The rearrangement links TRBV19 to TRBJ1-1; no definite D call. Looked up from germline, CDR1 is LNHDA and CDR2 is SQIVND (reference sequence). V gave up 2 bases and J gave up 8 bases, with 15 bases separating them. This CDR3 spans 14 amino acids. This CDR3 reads CASSINLSEREAFF. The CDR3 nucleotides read TGTGCCAGTAGTATAAACTTGTCGGAGCGCGAAGCTTTCTTT.

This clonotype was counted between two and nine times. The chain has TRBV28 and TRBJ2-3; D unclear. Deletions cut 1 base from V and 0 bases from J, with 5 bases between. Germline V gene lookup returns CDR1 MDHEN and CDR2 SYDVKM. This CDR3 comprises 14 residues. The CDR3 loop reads CASSLFGSTDTQYF. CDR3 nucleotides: TGTGCCAGCAGTTTATTCGGTAGCACAGATACGCAGTATTTT.

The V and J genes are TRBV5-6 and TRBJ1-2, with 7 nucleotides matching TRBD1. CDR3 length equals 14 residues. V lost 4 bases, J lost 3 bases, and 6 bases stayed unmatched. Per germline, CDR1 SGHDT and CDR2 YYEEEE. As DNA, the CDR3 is TGTGCCAGCAGCGGTGGACAGGCAGACTATGGCTACACCTTC. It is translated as CASSGGQADYGYTF.

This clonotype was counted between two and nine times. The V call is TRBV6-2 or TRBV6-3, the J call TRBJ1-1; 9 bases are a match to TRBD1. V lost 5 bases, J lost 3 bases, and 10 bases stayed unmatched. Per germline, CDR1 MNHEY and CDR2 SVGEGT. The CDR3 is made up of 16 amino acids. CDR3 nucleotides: TGTGCCAGCAGTCGAACTTGGACAGGGGCGGACACTGAAGCTTTCTTT. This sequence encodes CASSRTWTGADTEAFF.

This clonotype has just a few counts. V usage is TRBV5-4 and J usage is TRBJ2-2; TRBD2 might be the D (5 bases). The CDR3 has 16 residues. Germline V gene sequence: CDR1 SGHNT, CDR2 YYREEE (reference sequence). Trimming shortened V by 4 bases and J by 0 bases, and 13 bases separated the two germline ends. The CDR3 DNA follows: TGTGCCAGCAGCCCTCCTACACTAGCGAACACCGGGGAGCTGTTTTTT. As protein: CASSPPTLANTGELFF.

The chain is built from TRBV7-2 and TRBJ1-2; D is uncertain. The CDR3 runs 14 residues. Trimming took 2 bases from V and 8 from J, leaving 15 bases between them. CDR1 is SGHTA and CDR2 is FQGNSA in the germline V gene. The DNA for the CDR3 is TGTGCCAGCAGCTTAAGGACCCACGAGAGGGGCTACACCTTC. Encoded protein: CASSLRTHERGYTF.

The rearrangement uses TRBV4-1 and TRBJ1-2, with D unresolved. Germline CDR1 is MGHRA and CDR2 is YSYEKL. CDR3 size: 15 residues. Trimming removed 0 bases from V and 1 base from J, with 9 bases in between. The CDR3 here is CASSQDDTDNYGYTF. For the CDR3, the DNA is TGCGCCAGCAGCCAAGATGACACAGATAACTATGGCTACACCTTC.

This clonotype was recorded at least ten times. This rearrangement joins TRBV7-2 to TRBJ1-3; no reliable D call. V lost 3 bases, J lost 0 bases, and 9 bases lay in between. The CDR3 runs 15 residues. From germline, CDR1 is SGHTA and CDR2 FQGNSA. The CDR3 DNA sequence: TGTGCCAGCAGCTTGCGGGCCTTCTCTGGAAACACCATATATTTT. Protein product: CASSLRAFSGNTIYF. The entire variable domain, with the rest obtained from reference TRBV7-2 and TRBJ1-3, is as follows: GAGVSQSPSNKVTEKGKDVELRCDPISGHTALYWYRQSLGQGLEFLIYFQGNSAPDKSGLPSDRFSAERTGGSVSTLTIQRTQQEDSAVYLCASSLRAFSGNTIYFGEGSWLTVV.

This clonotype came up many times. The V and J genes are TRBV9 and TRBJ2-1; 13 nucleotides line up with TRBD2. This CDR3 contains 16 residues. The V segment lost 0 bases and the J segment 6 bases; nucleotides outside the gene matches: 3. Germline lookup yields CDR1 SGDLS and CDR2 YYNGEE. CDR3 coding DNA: TGTGCCAGCAGCGTAGCCGGGACTAGCGGGGTCAATGAGCAGTTCTTC. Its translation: CASSVAGTSGVNEQFF. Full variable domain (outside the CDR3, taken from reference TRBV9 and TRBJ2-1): DSGVTQTPKHLITATGQRVTLRCSPRSGDLSVYWYQQSLDQGLQFLIQYYNGEERAKGNILERFSAQQFPDLHSELNLSSLELGDSALYFCASSVAGTSGVNEQFFGPGTRLTVL.

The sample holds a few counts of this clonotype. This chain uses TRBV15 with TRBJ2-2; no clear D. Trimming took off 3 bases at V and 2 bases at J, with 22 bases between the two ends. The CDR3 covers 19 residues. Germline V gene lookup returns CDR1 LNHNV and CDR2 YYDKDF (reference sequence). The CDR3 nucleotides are TGTGCCACCAGCAGTGATAGAATGCAGCGAACCCCAAACACCGGGGAGCTGTTTTTT. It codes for CATSSDRMQRTPNTGELFF. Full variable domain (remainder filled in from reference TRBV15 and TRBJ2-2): DAMVIQNPRYQVTQFGKPVTLSCSQTLNHNVMYWYQQKSSQAPKLLFHYYDKDFNNEADTPDNFQSRRPNTSFCFLDIRSPGLGDTAMYLCATSSDRMQRTPNTGELFFGEGSRLTVL.

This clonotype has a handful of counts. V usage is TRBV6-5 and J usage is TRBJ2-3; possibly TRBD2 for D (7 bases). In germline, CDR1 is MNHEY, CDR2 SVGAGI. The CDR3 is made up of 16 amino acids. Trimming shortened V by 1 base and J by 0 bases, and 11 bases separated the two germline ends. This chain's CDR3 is CASSYYGGRSTDTQYF. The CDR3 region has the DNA TGTGCCAGCAGTTACTACGGGGGGCGCAGCACAGATACGCAGTATTTT.

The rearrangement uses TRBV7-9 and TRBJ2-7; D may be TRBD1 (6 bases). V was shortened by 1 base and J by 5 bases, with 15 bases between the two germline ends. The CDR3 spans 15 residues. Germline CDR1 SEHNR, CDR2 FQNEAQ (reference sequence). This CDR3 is CASSLGVQQGDEQYF. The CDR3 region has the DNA TGTGCCAGCAGCTTAGGTGTGCAACAGGGCGACGAGCAGTACTTC.

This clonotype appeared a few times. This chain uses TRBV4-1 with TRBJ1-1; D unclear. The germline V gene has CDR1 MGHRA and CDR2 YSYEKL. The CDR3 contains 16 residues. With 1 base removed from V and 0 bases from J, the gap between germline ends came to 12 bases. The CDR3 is CASSQVPAGVNTEAFF. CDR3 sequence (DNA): TGCGCCAGCAGCCAAGTCCCCGCCGGGGTGAACACTGAAGCTTTCTTT.

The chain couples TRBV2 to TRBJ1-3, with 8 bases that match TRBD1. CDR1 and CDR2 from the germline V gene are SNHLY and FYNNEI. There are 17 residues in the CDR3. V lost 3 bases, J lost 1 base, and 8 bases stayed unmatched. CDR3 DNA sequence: TGTGCCAGCAGTGACGTGGACAGGGACTCTTCTGGAAACACCATATATTTT. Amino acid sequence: CASSDVDRDSSGNTIYF.

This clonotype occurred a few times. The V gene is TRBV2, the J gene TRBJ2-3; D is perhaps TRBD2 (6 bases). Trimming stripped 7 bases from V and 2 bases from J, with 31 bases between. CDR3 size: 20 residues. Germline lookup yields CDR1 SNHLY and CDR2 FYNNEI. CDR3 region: CASILWEVDRDLHFTDTQYF. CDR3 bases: TGTGCCAGCATCTTGTGGGAGGTTGATAGGGATCTTCACTTCACAGATACGCAGTATTTT.

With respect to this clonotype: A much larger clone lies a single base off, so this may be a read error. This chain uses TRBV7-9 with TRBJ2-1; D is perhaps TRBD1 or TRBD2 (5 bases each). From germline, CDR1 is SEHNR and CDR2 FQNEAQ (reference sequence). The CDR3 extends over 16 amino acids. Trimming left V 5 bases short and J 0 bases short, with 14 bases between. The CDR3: CASSIKGPSSYNEQFF. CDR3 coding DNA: TGTGCCAGCAGCATAAAGGGACCGAGCTCCTACAATGAGCAGTTCTTC.

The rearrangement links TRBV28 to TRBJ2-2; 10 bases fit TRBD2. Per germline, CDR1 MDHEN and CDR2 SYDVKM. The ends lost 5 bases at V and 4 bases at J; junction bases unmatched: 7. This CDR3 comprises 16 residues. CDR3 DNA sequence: TGTGCCAGCAGTATCCCAGCGGGGGGGCCCACCGGGGAGCTGTTTTTT. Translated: CASSIPAGGPTGELFF.

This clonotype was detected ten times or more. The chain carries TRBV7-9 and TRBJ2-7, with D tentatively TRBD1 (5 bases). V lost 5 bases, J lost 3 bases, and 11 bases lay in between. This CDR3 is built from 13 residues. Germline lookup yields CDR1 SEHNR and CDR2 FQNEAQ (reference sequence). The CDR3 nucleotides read TGTGCCAGCAGCCGACCAGACAGCTACGAGCAGTACGTC. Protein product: CASSRPDSYEQYV.

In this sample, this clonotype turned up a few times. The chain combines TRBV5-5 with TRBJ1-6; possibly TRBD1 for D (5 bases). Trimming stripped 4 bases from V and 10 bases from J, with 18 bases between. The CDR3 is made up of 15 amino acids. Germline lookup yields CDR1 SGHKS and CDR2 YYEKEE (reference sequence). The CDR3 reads CASSHLPGERSPLHF. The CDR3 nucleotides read TGTGCCAGCAGCCACCTTCCGGGGGAAAGGTCACCCCTCCACTTT.

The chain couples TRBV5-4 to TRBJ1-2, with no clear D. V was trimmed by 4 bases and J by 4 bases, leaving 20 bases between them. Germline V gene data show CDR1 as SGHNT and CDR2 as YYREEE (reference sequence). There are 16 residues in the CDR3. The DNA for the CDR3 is TGTGCCAGCAGCGGGAACTCGGGCAGCCAGCCCTATGGCTACACCTTC. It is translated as CASSGNSGSQPYGYTF.

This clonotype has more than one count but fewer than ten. The DNA of the CDR3 is TGTGCCAGCAGCTGGACAGGGGGGAGGGATGAAAAACTGTTTTTT. Its translation: CASSWTGGRDEKLFF. J is TRBJ1-4 and V is TRBV7-6, with 10 positions matching TRBD1. Losses at the gene ends were 4 bases for V and 6 bases for J; bases not matched to a gene: 5. The germline CDR1 and CDR2 sequences are SGHVS and FNYEAQ. This CDR3 has 15 residues.

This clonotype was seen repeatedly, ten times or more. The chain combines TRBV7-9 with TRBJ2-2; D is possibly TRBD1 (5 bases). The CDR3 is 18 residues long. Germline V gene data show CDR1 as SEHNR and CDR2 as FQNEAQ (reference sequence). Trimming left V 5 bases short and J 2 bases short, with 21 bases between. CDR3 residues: CASSADDVREKNTGELFF. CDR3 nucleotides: TGTGCCAGCAGCGCCGACGACGTCAGGGAAAAAAACACCGGGGAGCTGTTTTTT.